The entry below gives a single T cell receptor beta chain sequence along with its context. Per germline, CDR1 MNHEY and CDR2 SMNVEV (reference sequence). This CDR3 has 18 residues. Trimming took 1 base from V and 0 from J; bases not matched to a gene: 5. This sample is drawn from a study of cytomegalovirus exposure and HLA in healthy donors. Both 60 Vbeta primers and 13 Jbeta primers went into the PCR. Assay used: immunoSEQ multiplex PCR; TCRdb lists only in-frame clones, some missing. The sample includes about 160,000 clones, around 84% of them seen just once. The receptor's source is a woman in her thirties or forties in good health and CMV-seronegative. This chain uses TRBV27 with TRBJ2-6; 8 bases line up with TRBD1. Sequencing input: PBMCs. The CDR3 is CASSLLRTGLSGANVLTF. The DNA for the CDR3 is TGTGCCAGCAGTTTATTAAGGACAGGGCTCTCTGGGGCCAACGTCCTGACTTTC.